This TCR beta chain was documented in a study of cytomegalovirus exposure and HLA in healthy donors. Whole-study context: About four fifths of around 390 genotyped donors fell in the Caucasian-associated ancestry cluster.

This CDR3 has 13 residues. Germline CDR1 is SGHDN and CDR2 is FVKESK. V was cut by 2 bases and J by 5 bases, with 6 bases left in between. The PCR was carried out with 60 Vbeta primers and 13 Jbeta primers. Profiling relied on immunoSEQ multiplex PCR, and the TCRdb table lists in-frame clones only, not all of them. This sample contains tens of thousands of clones. The TCR comes from a woman between 40 and 50 years old in good health and CMV-seropositive. The sequencing input was PBMCs. The genes are TRBV14 and TRBJ2-2; a possible D gene is TRBD2 (5 bases). The CDR3 nucleotides are TGTGCCAGCAGCCAAACGGGGACCGGGGAGCTGTTTTTT. It specifies CASSQTGTGELFF.